The rows below give T cell receptor beta chains drawn from one sample of a study of cytomegalovirus exposure and HLA in healthy donors. Assay used: immunoSEQ multiplex PCR; TCRdb lists only in-frame clones, some missing. The sample has 210,000 or so clones; around 80% are singletons. Sample: PBMCs. The source of these receptors is a woman aged 55-70 years in good health and CMV-seropositive. Both conserved end residues are part of each CDR3. D genes are given only for firm matches. Clone size is shown for a subset of rows, as once, few, many or a class of expanded clone.

size: NA; J: TRBJ1-1; V: TRBV14; D: TRBD1; DNA: TGTGCCAGCAGCTTCGAGGGGGCGCGGACTGAAGCTTTCTTT; CDR3: CASSFEGARTEAFF
size: NA; J: TRBJ2-1; V: TRBV5-1; D: NA; DNA: TGCGCCAGCAGTACGGGAGAGAGCTACAATGAGCAGTTCTTC; CDR3: CASSTGESYNEQFF
size: NA; J: TRBJ2-1; V: TRBV4-2; D: TRBD2; DNA: TGTGCCAGCAGCCAAGATCTGAGTAGCGGGAGCAGGAATGAGCAGTTCTTC; CDR3: CASSQDLSSGSRNEQFF
size: NA; J: TRBJ2-3; V: TRBV29-1; D: NA; DNA: TGCAGCGTTGAGCAAGGACAGAGCACAGATACGCAGTATTTT; CDR3: CSVEQGQSTDTQYF
size: NA; J: TRBJ2-2; V: TRBV5-1; D: NA; DNA: TGCGCCAGCAGCTCCGCTAACCCAGGGGTATACACCGGGGAGCTGTTTTTT; CDR3: CASSSANPGVYTGELFF
size: NA; J: TRBJ2-5; V: TRBV5-4; D: TRBD2; DNA: TGTGCCAGCAGCCATAGGACTAGCGGGAGGGCTGGGGAGACCCAGTACTTC; CDR3: CASSHRTSGRAGETQYF
size: NA; J: TRBJ2-1; V: TRBV5-4; D: TRBD2; DNA: TGTGCCAGCAGCTCTGGGACTAGCGGGAACTACAATGAGCAGTTCTTC; CDR3: CASSSGTSGNYNEQFF
size: NA; J: TRBJ1-3; V: TRBV27; D: NA; DNA: TGTGCCAGCAGTTCTTCCAGGGATGGAAACACCATATATTTT; CDR3: CASSSSRDGNTIYF
size: NA; J: TRBJ1-2; V: TRBV29-1; D: TRBD1; DNA: TGCAGCGGAGGACAGGGGGCAGGAAATGGCTACACCTTC; CDR3: CSGGQGAGNGYTF
size: NA; J: TRBJ1-2; V: TRBV4-3; D: NA; DNA: TGCGCCAGCAGCCAAGATTGGGCAGCCCACTATGGCTACACCTTC; CDR3: CASSQDWAAHYGYTF
size: NA; J: TRBJ1-2; V: TRBV30; D: NA; DNA: TGTGCCTGGAGTGGAAGGGGTCGGAATGGCTACACCTTC; CDR3: CAWSGRGRNGYTF
size: NA; J: TRBJ1-5; V: TRBV18; D: NA; DNA: TGTGCCAGCTCCTTTTCAGAAAATCAGCCCCAGCATTTT; CDR3: CASSFSENQPQHF
size: NA; J: TRBJ1-4; V: TRBV2; D: NA; DNA: TGTGCCAGCAATCGAATGGGGCCTTCTAATGAAAAACTGTTTTTT; CDR3: CASNRMGPSNEKLFF
size: NA; J: TRBJ2-1; V: TRBV28; D: NA; DNA: TGTGCCAGCAGTCCTACAGGGTTGCGGGGGTCATCCCATGAGCAGTTCTTC; CDR3: CASSPTGLRGSSHEQFF
size: NA; J: TRBJ1-2; V: TRBV6-5; D: NA; DNA: TGTGCCAGCAGTTACCGCTCAGACGGAGGCTATGGCTACACCTTC; CDR3: CASSYRSDGGYGYTF
size: NA; J: TRBJ1-1; V: TRBV5-1; D: TRBD1; DNA: TGCGCCAGCAGCAGGACAGGGAATACTGAAGCTTTCTTT; CDR3: CASSRTGNTEAFF
size: NA; J: TRBJ2-1; V: TRBV4-2; D: NA; DNA: TGTGCCAGCAGCCCCGGGGGTAGCGGTTACAATGAGCAGTTCTTC; CDR3: CASSPGGSGYNEQFF
size: few; J: TRBJ2-7; V: TRBV4-1; D: NA; DNA: TGCGCCAGCAGCCATCGTAGAGCATACGAGCAGTACTTC; CDR3: CASSHRRAYEQYF
size: once; J: TRBJ1-1; V: TRBV28; D: NA; DNA: TGTGCCAGCAGCGGGCACGGCAGTCCCCGGGGGACTGAAGCTTTCTTT; CDR3: CASSGHGSPRGTEAFF
size: NA; J: TRBJ2-2; V: TRBV6-1; D: NA; DNA: TGTGCCAGCAGAGCAGGGGGGTTCGGGGAGCTGTTTTTT; CDR3: CASRAGGFGELFF
size: few; J: TRBJ2-7; V: TRBV6-1; D: NA; DNA: TGTGCCAGCAGTGGACGGGAAAAGGGCCGGGACGAGCAGTACTTC; CDR3: CASSGREKGRDEQYF
size: NA; J: TRBJ2-2; V: TRBV28; D: TRBD2; DNA: TGTGCCAGCAAAACACTCGCGGGGCTAGCGGAACTCACCGGGGAGCTGTTTTTT; CDR3: CASKTLAGLAELTGELFF
size: NA; J: TRBJ1-2; V: TRBV18; D: TRBD1; DNA: TGTGCCAGTTCACAACAGGGGGCTGTCTATGGCTACACCTTC; CDR3: CASSQQGAVYGYTF
size: NA; J: TRBJ1-5; V: TRBV27; D: TRBD1; DNA: TGTGCCAGCAGTTCAAGTCCGGGACAGAGTAGCAATCAGCCCCAGCATTTT; CDR3: CASSSSPGQSSNQPQHF
size: NA; J: TRBJ1-2; V: TRBV7-2; D: NA; DNA: TGTGCCAGCAGCCCCGAAGGGGGATACTATGGCTACACCTTC; CDR3: CASSPEGGYYGYTF
size: few; J: TRBJ1-1; V: TRBV2; D: NA; DNA: TGTGCCAGCAGTGATCCCCTTACAGGGCTGGACACTGAAGCTTTCTTT; CDR3: CASSDPLTGLDTEAFF
size: NA; J: TRBJ2-5; V: TRBV6-5; D: NA; DNA: TGTGCCAGCAGTCGCCCGGGGGTCGAGACCCAGTACTTC; CDR3: CASSRPGVETQYF
size: NA; J: TRBJ2-5; V: TRBV7-2; D: NA; DNA: TGTGCCAGCAGCTTAGCTAGGGGCCAAGAGACCCAGTACTTC; CDR3: CASSLARGQETQYF
size: NA; J: TRBJ2-1; V: TRBV5-1; D: NA; DNA: TGCGCCAGCAGCTGGTCGCGACAGGCGGAGCAGTTCTTC; CDR3: CASSWSRQAEQFF
size: NA; J: TRBJ1-2; V: TRBV29-1; D: NA; DNA: TGCAGCGTTGATATCCCCAGGGGAAGTGGCTACACCTTC; CDR3: CSVDIPRGSGYTF
size: NA; J: TRBJ1-1; V: TRBV5-1; D: TRBD1; DNA: TGCGCCAGCAGGACGGGGGACAGCTACACTGAAGCTTTCTTT; CDR3: CASRTGDSYTEAFF
size: NA; J: TRBJ1-3; V: TRBV5-1; D: TRBD1; DNA: TGCGCCAGCAGTTTGGAGCCGAGACAGGGGTCTGGAAACACCATATATTTT; CDR3: CASSLEPRQGSGNTIYF
size: NA; J: TRBJ2-7; V: TRBV18; D: NA; DNA: TGTGCCAGCTCACAGACAAATATACAGGGTGTAGGCTACGAGCAGTACTTC; CDR3: CASSQTNIQGVGYEQYF
size: few; J: TRBJ1-4; V: TRBV27; D: NA; DNA: TGTGCCAGCAGTAAGGGCGGGGGGGAAAAACTGTTTTTT; CDR3: CASSKGGGEKLFF
size: few; J: TRBJ1-5; V: TRBV7-8; D: NA; DNA: TGTGCCAGCAGCTTAGCGTACAGGGAAGTATCTCAGCCCCAGCATTTT; CDR3: CASSLAYREVSQPQHF
size: NA; J: TRBJ2-1; V: TRBV6-4; D: TRBD2; DNA: TGTGCCAGCAGTGAATCCCTAGCGGGAGGTTCCAATGAGCAGTTCTTC; CDR3: CASSESLAGGSNEQFF
size: NA; J: TRBJ1-2; V: TRBV7-6; D: NA; DNA: TGTGCCAGCACCAAGGGGGTAGGAGACGAGGGCTACACCTTC; CDR3: CASTKGVGDEGYTF
size: NA; J: TRBJ1-2; V: TRBV2; D: NA; DNA: TGTGCCAGCGCGGCAGTAGATAACTATGGCTACACCTTC; CDR3: CASAAVDNYGYTF
size: NA; J: TRBJ1-2; V: TRBV6-1; D: NA; DNA: TGTGCCAGCAGTGCGGGGAGGCTAGGCTACACCTTC; CDR3: CASSAGRLGYTF
size: NA; J: TRBJ2-5; V: TRBV30; D: NA; DNA: TGTGCCTGGAGTGGAGGGGGAGAGACCCAGTACTTC; CDR3: CAWSGGGETQYF
size: few; J: TRBJ2-2; V: TRBV9; D: TRBD2; DNA: TGTGCCAGCAGCCTCCGAAGCGGGACTAGCGGGAAAGCCGGGGAGCTGTTTTTT; CDR3: CASSLRSGTSGKAGELFF
size: NA; J: TRBJ2-3; V: TRBV30; D: TRBD1; DNA: TGTGCCTCTGACAGGGGGTACGGCACAGATACGCAGTATTTT; CDR3: CASDRGYGTDTQYF
size: NA; J: TRBJ2-1; V: TRBV7-2; D: NA; DNA: TGTGCCAGTAGCTTGAACGGGTTCTCCTACAATGAGCAGTTCTTC; CDR3: CASSLNGFSYNEQFF
size: NA; J: TRBJ2-2; V: TRBV6-5; D: TRBD1; DNA: TGTGCCAGCAGCTCCGCGGGACAGGGTATCGGGGAGCTGTTTTTT; CDR3: CASSSAGQGIGELFF
size: NA; J: TRBJ1-1; V: TRBV30; D: NA; DNA: TGTGCCTGGAGTCTAACAGGGTTCACTGAAGCTTTCTTT; CDR3: CAWSLTGFTEAFF
size: NA; J: TRBJ1-3; V: TRBV9; D: NA; DNA: TGTGCCAGCAGCGTATCATCGGGAAGCTCTCTTGGAAACACCATATATTTT; CDR3: CASSVSSGSSLGNTIYF
size: NA; J: TRBJ2-2; V: TRBV2; D: TRBD1; DNA: TGTGCCAGCAGTTTACGGACAGGGGACACCGGGGAGCTGTTTTTT; CDR3: CASSLRTGDTGELFF
size: few; J: TRBJ1-5; V: TRBV5-1; D: NA; DNA: TGCGCCAGCAGCTTGAGTGCAGGGGATCAGCCCCAGCATTTT; CDR3: CASSLSAGDQPQHF